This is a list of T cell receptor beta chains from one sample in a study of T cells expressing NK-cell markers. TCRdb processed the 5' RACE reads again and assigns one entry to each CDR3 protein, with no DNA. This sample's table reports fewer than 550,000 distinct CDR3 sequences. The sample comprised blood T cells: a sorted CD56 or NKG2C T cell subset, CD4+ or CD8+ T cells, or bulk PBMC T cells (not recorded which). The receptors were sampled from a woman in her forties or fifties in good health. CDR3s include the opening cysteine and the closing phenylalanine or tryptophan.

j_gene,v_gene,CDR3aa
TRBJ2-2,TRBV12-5,CASGLAGRGANTGELFF
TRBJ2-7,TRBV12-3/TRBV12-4,CASSSEQGSTYEQYF
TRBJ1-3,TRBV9,CASSAGGLSGNTIYF
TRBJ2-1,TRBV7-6,CASSLAASGATNEQFF
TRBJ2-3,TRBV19,CASRRQDAADTQYF
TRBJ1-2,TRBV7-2,CASSSGPNYGYTF
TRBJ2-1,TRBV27,CASSGAVSSYNEQFF
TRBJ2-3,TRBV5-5,CASSLSESGIADTQYF
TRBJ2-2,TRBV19,CASSDSQNTGELFF
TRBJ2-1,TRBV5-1,CASTNGTAYNEQFF
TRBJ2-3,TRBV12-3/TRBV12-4,CASSRDQFGTQYF
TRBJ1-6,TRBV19,CASRDSYNSPLHF
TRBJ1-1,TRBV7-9,CASSKWGEKAFF
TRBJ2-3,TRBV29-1,CSVEPREGRGDTQYF
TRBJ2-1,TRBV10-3,CAISEEGMLPYNEQFF
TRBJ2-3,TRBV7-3,CASSLKPSHTTDTQYF
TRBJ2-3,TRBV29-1,CSVPEGTEDTQYF
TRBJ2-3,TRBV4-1,CASSRGSWATDTQYF
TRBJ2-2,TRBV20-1,CSARSAGVYTGELFF
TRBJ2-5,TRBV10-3,CAIGTQKGETQYF
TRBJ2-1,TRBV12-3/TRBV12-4,CASSEPVSEQFF
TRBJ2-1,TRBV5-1,CASSFRTNEQFF
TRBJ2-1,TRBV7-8,CASSLSGGPYNEQFF
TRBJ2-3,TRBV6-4,CASSDSSSGGGPDTQYF
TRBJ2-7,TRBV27,CASSLSRGLAGASFSYEQYF
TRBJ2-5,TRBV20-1,CSAPLAGGWGETQYF
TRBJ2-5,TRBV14,CASSQVSLSGGRGETQYF
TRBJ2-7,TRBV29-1,CSVAVSYEQYF
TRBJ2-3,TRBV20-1,CSARAWAGFSQYF
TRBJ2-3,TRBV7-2,CASRSSKPHTDTQYF
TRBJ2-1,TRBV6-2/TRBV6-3,CASSPPRLAAGEQFF
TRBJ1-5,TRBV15,CATSRAGTSNQPQHF
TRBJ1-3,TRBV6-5,CASSTPTGNTIYF
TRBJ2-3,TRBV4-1,CASSQGLLAGVRYF
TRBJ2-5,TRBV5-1,CASSLEGRGQETQYF
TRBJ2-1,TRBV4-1,CASSPQRGLAGGSEQFF
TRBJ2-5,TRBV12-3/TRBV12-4,CASSLRGAGTSGSIETQYF
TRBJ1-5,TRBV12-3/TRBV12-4,CASTKRQGAFYQPQHF
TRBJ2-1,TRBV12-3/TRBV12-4,CASLMSGLYNEQFF
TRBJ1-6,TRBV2,CASQTGVSPLHF